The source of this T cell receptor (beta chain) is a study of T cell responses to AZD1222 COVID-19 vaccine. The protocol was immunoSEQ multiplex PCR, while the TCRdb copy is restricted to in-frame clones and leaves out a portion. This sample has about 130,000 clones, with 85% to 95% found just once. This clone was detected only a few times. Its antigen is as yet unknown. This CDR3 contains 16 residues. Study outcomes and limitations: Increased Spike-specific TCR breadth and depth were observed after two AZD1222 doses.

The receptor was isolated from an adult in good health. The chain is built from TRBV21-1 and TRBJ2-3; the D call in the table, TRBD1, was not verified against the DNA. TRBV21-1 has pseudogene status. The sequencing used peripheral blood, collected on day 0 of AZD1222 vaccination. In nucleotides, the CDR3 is TGTGCCAGCAGCAAATATTCACAGGGCCTCACAGATACGCAGTATTTT. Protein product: CASSKYSQGLTDTQYF.